This section outlines one TCR beta chain sequence together with its context. Its target is not known. This CDR3 is 9 amino acids long. The record originates from a study of shared clonotypes between healthy human individuals. Study-wide context: Two female and a few male donors aged 18 to 49 were enrolled.

Study-wide results and caveats: The researchers took only blood, and tissue repertoires probably look different. Donor clonotype sharing was expected to depend on sequencing depth.

Researchers sequenced unsorted PBMC DNA using ten immunoSEQ deep assay plates. Some clones are missing from TCRdb's copy, which holds only in-frame ones; the method was immunoSEQ multiplex PCR. The table lists fewer than 600,000 clones, roughly 78% of them singletons, with 10% to 15% in the top ten. Sequencing was performed on PBMCs. The V gene is TRBV21-1, the J gene TRBJ1-1. TRBV21-1 is labeled a pseudogene. The TCR was taken from a woman aged 40 to 50 in good health. Some clones in this sample may be carry-over from other donors' samples. This CDR3 reads CASTTGAFF. The CDR3 DNA follows: TGTGCCAGCACCACCGGGGCTTTCTTT.